Included here is one T cell receptor beta chain sequence, with context. Antigen: not known. This entry comes from a study of OX40 agonist ivuxolimab in advanced cancers. Assay used: immunoSEQ multiplex PCR; TCRdb lists only in-frame clones, some missing. The repertoire holds approximately 23,000 clones, with approximately 70% as singletons. Overall study findings and caveats: The expanded peripheral T cells' antigen specificity was not determined. Dose levels from 0.1 to 3.0 mg/kg saw CD4+ and CD8+ blood T cells expand clonally by week 6.

The CDR3 consists of 15 residues. V was trimmed by 5 bases and J by 5 bases, leaving 18 bases between them. Per germline, CDR1 SEHNR and CDR2 FQNEAQ (reference sequence). Sequencing used CD4+ or CD8+ T cells sorted from blood, obtained in a trial of the OX40 agonist ivuxolimab. This chain links TRBV7-9 with TRBJ2-5, with D possibly being TRBD1 or TRBD2 (7 bases each). The receptor was derived from an adult with an advanced solid tumor such as melanoma, head and neck, liver or kidney cancer. The CDR3 loop is CASSQRQGGRETQYF. CDR3 bases: TGTGCCAGCAGCCAAAGACAGGGAGGGAGGGAGACCCAGTACTTC.